These T cell receptor beta chains were read from a single sample in a study of T cells after yellow fever vaccination. One entry per CDR3 protein results from TCRdb running MiXCR on the 5' RACE reads. The sample has approximately 250,000 distinct CDR3 sequences; roughly 5.2% are singletons. The input for sequencing was CD4+ T cells sorted from PBMCs, taken on the day of the yellow fever booster vaccination. These receptors were taken from a man aged 18 to 35 who received the YFV17D yellow fever vaccine. Both conserved end residues are part of each CDR3. The order of the fields is D gene, V gene, CDR3 protein. The D gene is left open where the match is weak.

d_gene: -
v_gene: TRBV7-3
CDR3aa: CASSSNPGEPDTQYF

d_gene: -
v_gene: TRBV29-1
CDR3aa: CSASHQFRGAFF

d_gene: -
v_gene: TRBV4-1
CDR3aa: CASSQPRTEGIEKLFF

d_gene: -
v_gene: TRBV12-3/TRBV12-4
CDR3aa: CASSLMGMENIQYF

d_gene: -
v_gene: TRBV7-9
CDR3aa: CASSPGGYTEAFF

d_gene: -
v_gene: TRBV10-3
CDR3aa: CATTEGQSQPQHF

d_gene: TRBD1
v_gene: TRBV20-1
CDR3aa: CSARDLGQALKGGYTF

d_gene: -
v_gene: TRBV12-3/TRBV12-4
CDR3aa: CATSVKPTDTQYF

d_gene: TRBD1
v_gene: TRBV3-1
CDR3aa: CASSTTGQGLETQYF

d_gene: -
v_gene: TRBV5-6
CDR3aa: CASSWVMGGGTDTQYF

d_gene: -
v_gene: TRBV7-9
CDR3aa: CASSLIGDSGYSNQPQHF

d_gene: TRBD2
v_gene: TRBV24-1
CDR3aa: CATPTASGGCTDTQYF

d_gene: -
v_gene: TRBV12-3/TRBV12-4
CDR3aa: CASSFRGISGYTF

d_gene: -
v_gene: TRBV20-1
CDR3aa: CSAMSNYGYTF

d_gene: -
v_gene: TRBV20-1
CDR3aa: CSARSDGNNEQFF

d_gene: -
v_gene: TRBV5-1
CDR3aa: CASRQDRGTIYF

d_gene: -
v_gene: TRBV30
CDR3aa: CALASSGDATQYF

d_gene: TRBD1
v_gene: TRBV7-2
CDR3aa: CASSVGTGSVNQPQHF

d_gene: TRBD2
v_gene: TRBV25-1
CDR3aa: CASSDLALAGRNEQFF

d_gene: -
v_gene: TRBV6-1
CDR3aa: CASSEAAGAPQYTQYF

d_gene: TRBD1
v_gene: TRBV18
CDR3aa: CASSPPLGFGTGDYTEAFF

d_gene: -
v_gene: TRBV10-3
CDR3aa: CAISPGPSGGYGYTF

d_gene: -
v_gene: TRBV5-1
CDR3aa: CASSLAQSSYNEQFF

d_gene: TRBD2
v_gene: TRBV10-3
CDR3aa: CAIRAGGSSYNEQFF

d_gene: TRBD1
v_gene: TRBV27
CDR3aa: CASSLRDRGMPEAFF

d_gene: -
v_gene: TRBV6-6
CDR3aa: CASAFTEAATGELFF

d_gene: -
v_gene: TRBV5-1
CDR3aa: CASSLEGGVGTEAFF

d_gene: -
v_gene: TRBV3-1
CDR3aa: CASSPGPEGYTF

d_gene: TRBD1
v_gene: TRBV4-1
CDR3aa: CASSDYLDLTGRFYNSPLHF

d_gene: TRBD2
v_gene: TRBV20-1
CDR3aa: CSARVLAGVTDTQYF

d_gene: -
v_gene: TRBV6-5
CDR3aa: CASSNLRDRPTLHF

d_gene: -
v_gene: TRBV12-3/TRBV12-4
CDR3aa: CASSPDYPRGETQYF